Below are 4 T cell receptor beta chains sequenced from a single sample in a study of Ad26.COV2.S vaccination and SARS-CoV-2 variants. Treatment denoted: about 20 received Ad26.COV2.S at low or high dose, single or two shots; a few received placebo; per-sample allocation not given. Following the first vaccine or placebo injection, samples were taken on day 63. Clones were sequenced by immunoSEQ multiplex PCR, and TCRdb holds only the in-frame ones, with some missing. The repertoire holds about 390,000 clones, with about 92% as singletons. Material: peripheral blood, obtained in a trial of Ad26.COV2.S vaccine versus placebo. These receptors all come from a person aged 18-65 years who received the Ad26.COV2.S COVID-19 vaccine or a placebo.

There are a few counts of this clone. The rearrangement uses TRBV30 and TRBJ1-6, with D possibly TRBD1 on 5 matching bases. Germline CDR1 reads GTSNPN; CDR2 reads SVGIG (reference sequence). This CDR3 contains 14 residues. With 4 bases removed from V and 3 bases from J, the gap between germline ends came to 10 bases. CDR3 in amino acids: CAWTRQNYNSPLHF. The CDR3 DNA reads as TGTGCCTGGACCCGACAGAACTATAATTCACCCCTCCACTTT.

The chain carries TRBV5-1 and TRBJ2-1; 9 bases are shared with TRBD2. The junction had 25 bases not matched to a gene; V was cut back by 4 bases and J by 2 bases. Per germline, CDR1 SGHRS and CDR2 YFSETQ. The CDR3 spans 22 residues. This CDR3 reads CASSMPQSPQGRRGGAYNEQFF. The CDR3 nucleotides read TGCGCCAGCAGCATGCCCCAATCCCCACAGGGGCGGCGCGGGGGGGCCTACAATGAGCAGTTCTTC. The full variable domain, in which reference TRBV5-1 and TRBJ2-1 provide the parts outside the CDR3, is KAGVTQTPRYLIKTRGQQVTLSCSPISGHRSVSWYQQTPGQGLQFLFEYFSETQRNKGNFPGRFSGRQFSNSRSEMNVSTLELGDSALYLCASSMPQSPQGRRGGAYNEQFFGPGTRLTVL.

This clone was counted once. The CDR3 is CASSQEPRGSNTIYF. Here the CDR3 DNA reads TGTGCCAGCAGCCAAGAACCGAGGGGATCAAACACCATATATTTT. The chain combines TRBV3-1 (or the pseudogene TRBV3-2) with TRBJ1-3; D perhaps matches TRBD1 (5 bases). The V end was cut by 0 bases, the J end by 6 bases, with 12 bases between. The CDR3 sequence is 15 residues long. Per germline, CDR1 LGHDT and CDR2 YNNKEL (reference sequence).

The rearrangement uses TRBV5-1 and TRBJ2-5, with TRBD1 identical over 7 bases. The CDR3 has 13 amino acids. The ends lost 4 bases at V and 2 bases at J; junction bases unmatched: 2. CDR1 and CDR2 (germline): SGHRS, YFSETQ. CDR3 amino acids: CASSRGQQETQYF. The CDR3 DNA sequence: TGCGCCAGCAGCCGGGGACAGCAAGAGACCCAGTACTTC.